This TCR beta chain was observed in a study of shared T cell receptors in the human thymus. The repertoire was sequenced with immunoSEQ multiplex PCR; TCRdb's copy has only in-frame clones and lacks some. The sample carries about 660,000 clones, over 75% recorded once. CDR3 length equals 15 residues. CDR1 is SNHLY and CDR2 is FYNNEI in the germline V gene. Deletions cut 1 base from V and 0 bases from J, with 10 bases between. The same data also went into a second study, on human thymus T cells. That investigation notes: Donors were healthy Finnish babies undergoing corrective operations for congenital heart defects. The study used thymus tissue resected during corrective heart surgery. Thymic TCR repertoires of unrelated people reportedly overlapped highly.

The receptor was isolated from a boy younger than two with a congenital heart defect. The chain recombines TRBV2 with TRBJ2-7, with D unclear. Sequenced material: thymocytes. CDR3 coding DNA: TGTGCCAGCAGTGAAGTAGAGGAAAGCTCCTACGAGCAGTACTTC. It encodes CASSEVEESSYEQYF.